The clone carrying this T cell receptor (beta chain) was found many times. The antigen is undetermined. Genomic DNA was employed as the template in profiling TCR beta VDJ and CDR3. TCRdb redid the calling of the reads with MiXCR, one entry per CDR3 protein. The repertoire includes under 250,000 distinct CDR3 sequences, almost 35% of them detected once, and 1.1% sits in the top ten. V dropped 7 bases and J dropped 4; count of bases not matched to a gene: 5. This CDR3 contains 13 residues. Germline V gene data show CDR1 as MNHNS and CDR2 as SASEGT. This record comes from a study of CD8+CD57+ T cells in acquired aplastic anemia. Study information: Sorted cells (CD4+ and CD8+) yielded DNA amounts that averaged around 3.1 ug. General observations from the study: Patients did not significantly differ from controls in CD8+ Simpson's diversity.

Sample: sorted CD4+, CD8+, or CD8+CD57+ T cells (not recorded which) from PBMCs. The rearrangement links TRBV6-1 to TRBJ1-2; 8 positions agree with TRBD1. The TCR originated in a human donor in good health, serving as a control. For the CDR3, the DNA is TGTGCCAGCATTGCACAGGGGGGCTATGGCTACACCTTC. This encodes CASIAQGGYGYTF.